In its sample, the clone carrying this T cell receptor (beta chain) was seen once. This may be a read error, as it is one base from a much larger clone. RNA transcripts provided the source from which TCR beta CDR3 regions were amplified. Researchers ran a first-round RT-PCR on the TCR CDR3 using the HTBI primer set. TCRdb redid the calling of the multiplex PCR reads with MiXCR, one entry per CDR3 protein. The sample carries about 520,000 distinct CDR3 sequences, roughly a quarter recorded once. This sample is drawn from a study of T cells in Graves' hyperthyroidism and ophthalmopathy. The CDR3 contains 13 residues. Per germline, CDR1 SQVTM and CDR2 ANQGSEA.

The chain is built from TRBV29-1 and TRBJ1-2, with a possible D match to TRBD1 (5 bases). The receptor was derived from a woman under 40 with Graves' ophthalmopathy. Specimen: blood. Here the CDR3 DNA reads TGCAGCGTTGAAGATTTCGACAGCTATGGCTGCACCTTC. It encodes CSVEDFDSYGCTF.